The 32 T cell receptor beta chains below come from one sample, sequenced in a study of blood T cell repertoires in COVID-19. Generated by immunoSEQ multiplex PCR, the TCRdb table keeps only in-frame clones and is missing some. The sample records about 45,000 clones, roughly nine tenths being singletons. Specimen: peripheral blood. These TCRs come from a woman of 80 years or more with active COVID-19.

The chain is built from TRBV5-4 and TRBJ2-5; 12 bases line up with TRBD2. The V and J ends lost 4 bases and 2 bases, in that order; junction bases with no gene match: 6. Germline lookup yields CDR1 SGHNT and CDR2 YYREEE (reference sequence). The CDR3 is made up of 16 amino acids. CDR3: CASSRQTSGGQETQYF. The CDR3 DNA sequence: TGTGCCAGCAGCCGGCAGACTAGCGGGGGTCAAGAGACCCAGTACTTC.

J is TRBJ1-2 and V is TRBV4-3, with D possibly matching TRBD1 (5 bases). The germline CDR1 and CDR2 sequences are LGHNA and YSLEER. The ends were cut back, 4 bases at V and 2 bases at J, with 14 bases in the middle. CDR3 length: 15 residues. CDR3 bases: TGCGCCAGCAGCCCAATGACAGCAAACAACTATGGCTACACCTTC. This gives the protein CASSPMTANNYGYTF.

The chain carries TRBV18 and TRBJ2-5, with 9 bases matching TRBD1. CDR3 length: 15 amino acids. CDR1 is KGHSH and CDR2 is LQKENI in the germline V gene. V shed 3 bases and J 4 bases; nucleotides not matched to a gene: 6. CDR3 sequence: CASSPGQGNSETQYF. CDR3 coding DNA: TGTGCCAGCTCACCGGGACAGGGAAATTCAGAGACCCAGTACTTC.

Only one count was recorded for this clone. This chain uses TRBV7-9 with TRBJ2-1, with D unclear. The V gene lost 3 bases and the J gene lost 9 bases, with 12 bases spanning the gap. This CDR3 is built from 13 residues. The germline V gene encodes CDR1 SEHNR and CDR2 FQNEAQ (reference sequence). The CDR3 region is CASSFESTGEQFF. CDR3 bases: TGTGCCAGCAGCTTCGAGAGTACGGGTGAGCAGTTCTTC.

The rearrangement joins TRBV10-3 to TRBJ1-1; perhaps TRBD1 as D (5 bases). V shed 6 bases and J shed 0 bases, with 8 bases lying between them. The CDR3 runs 13 residues. CDR1 is ENHRY, CDR2 SYGVKD, per germline. The CDR3 loop reads CAISGQMNTEAFF. As DNA, the CDR3 is TGTGCCATCAGCGGACAAATGAACACTGAAGCTTTCTTT.

Notes on this clone: A read error may explain this, as a much larger clone is one base away. The sample contains more than one DNA sequence encoding this CDR3. The chain is built from TRBV5-6 and TRBJ2-7; TRBD2 matches at 8 bases. Germline V lookup: CDR1 SGHDT, CDR2 YYEEEE. This CDR3 is built from 14 residues. For the CDR3, the DNA is TGTGTCCGGGAGGGGAGGGGGGAACTGGCCGAGCAGTACTTC. Translation: CVREGRGELAEQYF.

Only one count was recorded for this clone. The CDR3 here is CASSEARRFYSAEKLFF. The CDR3 region has the DNA TGTGCCAGCAGTGAAGCGCGCAGGTTTTATAGTGCGGAAAAACTGTTTTTT. The chain is built from TRBV6-1 and TRBJ1-4; D is uncertain. The V gene's germline CDR1 is MNHNS and CDR2 SASEGT. The CDR3 consists of 17 residues. Between the trimmed V and J ends, which lost 0 bases and 8 bases, there was a span of 19 bases.

The V gene is TRBV9, the J gene TRBJ1-1; D perhaps matches TRBD1 (5 bases). Looked up from germline, CDR1 is SGDLS and CDR2 is YYNGEE. V was cut by 3 bases and J by 4 bases, with 19 bases left in between. This CDR3 spans 16 amino acids. The CDR3 protein is CASSALQVGGGTEAFF. CDR3 coding DNA: TGTGCCAGCAGCGCCCTACAGGTGGGGGGAGGCACTGAAGCTTTCTTT.

The chain recombines TRBV11-2 with TRBJ1-4; TRBD1 agrees at 7 bases. CDR1 and CDR2 from the germline V gene are SGHAT and FQNNGV. The CDR3 loop spans 15 amino acids. The junction had 1 base not matched to a gene; V was cut back by 3 bases and J by 0 bases. This CDR3 is CASSFGTATNEKLFF. The DNA of the CDR3 is TGTGCCAGCAGCTTTGGGACAGCAACTAATGAAAAACTGTTTTTT.

The chain combines TRBV18 with TRBJ2-7; 9 bases agree with TRBD1. The CDR3 is 17 amino acids. V trimming: 4 bases; J trimming: 0 bases; junction bases outside the gene matches: 10. Germline V lookup: CDR1 KGHSH, CDR2 LQKENI. This chain's CDR3 is CASSLNQAGQGSYEQYF. In DNA form, the CDR3 reads TGTGCCAGCTCACTGAACCAAGCGGGACAGGGCTCCTACGAGCAGTACTTC. The complete variable domain, with remaining parts taken from reference TRBV18 and TRBJ2-7, reads NAGVMQNPRHLVRRRGQEARLRCSPMKGHSHVYWYRQLPEEGLKFMVYLQKENIIDESGMPKERFSAEFPKEGPSILRIQQVVRGDSAAYFCASSLNQAGQGSYEQYFGPGTRLTVT.

The V and J genes are TRBV23-1 and TRBJ1-4, with D perhaps matching TRBD1 (5 bases). TRBV23-1 is filed as an ORF, its function uncertain. The CDR3 sequence is 17 residues long. The V and J ends lost 4 bases and 4 bases respectively, with 19 bases between them. The CDR3: CASSRSTGELRNEKLFF. The CDR3 region has the DNA TGCGCCAGCAGTCGATCAACAGGTGAGCTCCGTAATGAAAAACTGTTTTTT.

The chain recombines TRBV12-3 or TRBV12-4 with TRBJ2-7; TRBD2 agrees at 9 bases. The CDR3 is 13 amino acids. After removal of 7 bases from V and 3 bases from J, the junction contained 4 bases not matched to a gene. CDR3 in amino acids: CASTLTSGYEQYF. The CDR3 nucleotides read TGTGCCAGCACCCTGACTAGCGGCTACGAGCAGTACTTC.

This clone has more than one count but fewer than ten. The rearrangement uses TRBV18 and TRBJ1-6; D is unclear. V dropped 8 bases and J dropped 9 bases, with 20 bases sitting between them. The CDR3 is made up of 15 amino acids. Germline CDR1 and CDR2: KGHSH and LQKENI. The CDR3 region is CASQALQEAASPLHF. The CDR3 DNA is TGTGCCAGCCAAGCCCTCCAGGAAGCGGCTTCACCCCTCCACTTT.

Only a few counts were recorded for this clone. The rearrangement links TRBV4-2 to TRBJ2-5; D gene ambiguous. This CDR3 region has 12 residues. The V end lost 8 bases, the J end lost 2 bases, and 9 bases lay between the germline ends. Per germline, CDR1 LGHNA and CDR2 YNFKEQ. This CDR3 reads CASSRYQETQYF. The CDR3 region has the DNA TGTGCCAGCTCCAGGTATCAAGAGACCCAGTACTTC.

The chain couples TRBV5-8 to TRBJ1-5, with 8 bases aligning to TRBD1. The germline gives CDR1 SGHTS, CDR2 YDEGEE. The CDR3 contains 15 residues. With 4 bases clipped from V and 1 base from J, the junction kept 4 bases outside the gene matches. The CDR3 spells CASSPRQGSNQPQHF. The CDR3 coding sequence is TGTGCCAGCAGCCCGCGACAGGGGAGCAATCAGCCCCAGCATTTT.

CDR3: CASSLMEGETQYF. The CDR3 nucleotides read TGTGCCAGCAGCCTTATGGAGGGAGAGACCCAGTACTTC. The chain uses TRBV4-2 and TRBJ2-5, with a weak D call TRBD2 (6 bases). The CDR3 is 13 amino acids. The germline V and J ends were trimmed by 4 bases and 4 bases, with 10 bases remaining between them. Looked up from germline, CDR1 is LGHNA and CDR2 is YNFKEQ.

The chain couples TRBV5-1 to TRBJ2-2, with a weak D call TRBD1 (6 bases). Trimming removed 4 bases at V and 0 bases at J, with 10 bases between. This CDR3 has 15 amino acids. Per the germline V gene, CDR1 is SGHRS and CDR2 is YFSETQ. The CDR3 DNA reads as TGCGCCAGCAGCCAGGACAGCACGAACACCGGGGAGCTGTTTTTT. As protein: CASSQDSTNTGELFF.

The chain couples TRBV7-2 to TRBJ2-3, with D possibly matching TRBD2 (7 bases). The germline V gene encodes CDR1 SGHTA and CDR2 FQGNSA. The CDR3 is 14 residues long. Trimming removed 0 bases at V and 7 bases at J, with 11 bases between. The CDR3 nucleotides are TGTGCCAGCAGCTTAGCGGGGGGGCAAAATACGCAGTATTTT. Translated: CASSLAGGQNTQYF.

The chain employs TRBV5-4 and TRBJ1-6; D is undetermined. This CDR3 has 14 amino acids. Trimming removed 0 bases at V and 5 bases at J, with 6 bases between. CDR1 is SGHNT, CDR2 YYREEE, per germline (reference sequence). The CDR3 region has the DNA TGTGCCAGCAGCTTGGACAGAAATAATTCACCCCTCCACTTT. It codes for CASSLDRNNSPLHF. The variable domain in full, with the rest retrieved from reference TRBV5-4 and TRBJ1-6, is ETGVTQSPTHLIKTRGQQVTLRCSSQSGHNTVSWYQQALGQGPQFIFQYYREEENGRGNFPPRFSGLQFPNYSSELNVNALELDDSALYLCASSLDRNNSPLHFGNGTRLTVT.

This chain joins TRBV7-2 and TRBJ2-7, with D perhaps TRBD1 (6 bases). The length of the CDR3 is 14 residues. Deletions cut 2 bases from V and 3 bases from J, with 11 bases between. Per germline, CDR1 SGHTA and CDR2 FQGNSA. CDR3 sequence: CASSLTGFGYEQYF. For the CDR3, the DNA is TGTGCCAGCAGCTTAACAGGGTTTGGCTACGAGCAGTACTTC. The variable domain in full, with the rest retrieved from reference TRBV7-2 and TRBJ2-7, is GAGVSQSPSNKVTEKGKDVELRCDPISGHTALYWYRQSLGQGLEFLIYFQGNSAPDKSGLPSDRFSAERTGGSVSTLTIQRTQQEDSAVYLCASSLTGFGYEQYFGPGTRLTVT.

The chain employs TRBV7-7 and TRBJ1-5; D not resolved. With 2 bases removed from V and 9 bases from J, the gap between germline ends came to 17 bases. The CDR3 is made up of 15 amino acids. In germline, CDR1 is SSHAT, CDR2 FNYEAQ (reference sequence). CDR3 amino acids: CASSLIGWPQGPQHF. CDR3 DNA: TGTGCCAGCAGCTTAATCGGGTGGCCTCAAGGGCCCCAGCATTTT.

This chain joins TRBV30 and TRBJ1-4, with 7 bases that match TRBD1. Germline assignment: CDR1 GTSNPN and CDR2 SVGIG (reference sequence). This CDR3 comprises 14 residues. Trimming took 5 bases from V and 4 from J; bases not matched to a gene: 7. This CDR3 is CAWGTGDGNEKLFF. The CDR3 region has the DNA TGTGCCTGGGGAACAGGGGACGGTAATGAAAAACTGTTTTTT.

The genes are TRBV7-9 and TRBJ1-5; D not certain. Deletions cut 2 bases from V and 5 bases from J, with 7 bases between. Per germline, CDR1 SEHNR and CDR2 FQNEAQ (reference sequence). The CDR3 consists of 13 residues. The CDR3 sequence: CASSLNGDQPQHF. For the CDR3, the DNA is TGTGCCAGCAGCTTAAACGGGGATCAGCCCCAGCATTTT.

This clone was recorded only once. This sequence joins TRBV5-1 and TRBJ2-7; TRBD1 agrees at 12 bases. Germline V gene lookup returns CDR1 SGHRS and CDR2 YFSETQ. V shed 4 bases and J 7 bases; nucleotides not matched to a gene: 6. This CDR3 is 14 amino acids long. The DNA for the CDR3 is TGCGCCAGCAGCAACCGGGACAGGGGGCGGGAGCAGTACTTC. This sequence encodes CASSNRDRGREQYF. The full variable domain, with the rest looked up from reference TRBV5-1 and TRBJ2-7, is KAGVTQTPRYLIKTRGQQVTLSCSPISGHRSVSWYQQTPGQGLQFLFEYFSETQRNKGNFPGRFSGRQFSNSRSEMNVSTLELGDSALYLCASSNRDRGREQYFGPGTRLTVT.

This sequence joins TRBV2 and TRBJ1-1; D is unclear. This CDR3 is 13 amino acids long. Germline V gene data show CDR1 as SNHLY and CDR2 as FYNNEI. Deletions cut 4 bases from V and 0 bases from J, with 6 bases between. The CDR3 here is CASSVQMNTEAFF. In nucleotides, the CDR3 is TGTGCCAGCAGTGTACAGATGAACACTGAAGCTTTCTTT.

V is TRBV19 and J is TRBJ2-1, with 7 bases that match TRBD2. CDR1 and CDR2 from the germline V gene are LNHDA and SQIVND (reference sequence). After removal of 3 bases from V and 9 bases from J, the junction contained 14 bases not matched to a gene. This CDR3 contains 16 residues. The CDR3 reads CASSIGWTREDSEQFF. CDR3 DNA: TGTGCCAGTAGTATCGGGTGGACTAGGGAGGATAGTGAGCAGTTCTTC.

This rearrangement joins TRBV3-1 (or the pseudogene TRBV3-2) to TRBJ1-5; 9 bases fit TRBD1. CDR3 length equals 14 residues. Germline-derived CDR1 and CDR2 are LGHDT and YNNKEL (reference sequence). The trim removed 6 bases at V and 6 bases at J, leaving 6 bases unmatched. The CDR3 protein is CASSRPGQGQPQHF. The CDR3 nucleotides read TGTGCCAGCAGTCGACCGGGACAGGGTCAGCCCCAGCATTTT.

The chain has TRBV18 and TRBJ1-1; perhaps TRBD1 as D (6 bases). Germline V gives CDR1 KGHSH, CDR2 LQKENI. The CDR3 is 15 residues long. The V end lost 2 bases, the J end lost 2 bases, and 12 bases lay between the germline ends. Written as DNA, the CDR3 is TGTGCCAGCTCACCAATAGAACAGGGAAACACTGAAGCTTTCTTT. This codes for CASSPIEQGNTEAFF.

The genes are TRBV3-1 (or the pseudogene TRBV3-2) and TRBJ2-3, with D maybe TRBD1 (6 bases). V was shortened by 2 bases and J by 4 bases, with 13 bases between the two germline ends. CDR1 is LGHDT and CDR2 is YNNKEL in the germline V gene (reference sequence). The CDR3 length is 15 residues. CDR3 bases: TGTGCCAGCAGCCAAAGGGGGACGAGGGCAGATACGCAGTATTTT. Its translation is CASSQRGTRADTQYF.

The V gene is TRBV28, the J gene TRBJ2-3, with D maybe TRBD2 (6 bases). The CDR3 has 15 amino acids. In germline, CDR1 is MDHEN, CDR2 SYDVKM. The germline V and J ends were trimmed by 3 bases and 1 base, with 11 bases remaining between them. In nucleotides, the CDR3 is TGTGCCAGCAGTTTTAGGTGGGGGGGCACAGATACGCAGTATTTT. Protein product: CASSFRWGGTDTQYF.

The chain links TRBV7-2 to TRBJ1-1, with D hard to call. Looked up from germline, CDR1 is SGHTA and CDR2 is FQGNSA. Deletions cut 4 bases from V and 0 bases from J, with 6 bases between. This CDR3 region has 13 residues. This CDR3 is CASSSNLNTEAFF. Here the CDR3 DNA reads TGTGCCAGCAGCTCCAACTTGAACACTGAAGCTTTCTTT.

V is TRBV15 and J is TRBJ1-1, with D hard to call. Trimming left V 5 bases short and J 4 bases short, with 14 bases between. The CDR3 runs 14 residues. Germline V gene data show CDR1 as LNHNV and CDR2 as YYDKDF (reference sequence). For the CDR3, the DNA is TGTGCCACCAGCCCCCGTAGAGGCGTCACTGAAGCTTTCTTT. As protein: CATSPRRGVTEAFF.